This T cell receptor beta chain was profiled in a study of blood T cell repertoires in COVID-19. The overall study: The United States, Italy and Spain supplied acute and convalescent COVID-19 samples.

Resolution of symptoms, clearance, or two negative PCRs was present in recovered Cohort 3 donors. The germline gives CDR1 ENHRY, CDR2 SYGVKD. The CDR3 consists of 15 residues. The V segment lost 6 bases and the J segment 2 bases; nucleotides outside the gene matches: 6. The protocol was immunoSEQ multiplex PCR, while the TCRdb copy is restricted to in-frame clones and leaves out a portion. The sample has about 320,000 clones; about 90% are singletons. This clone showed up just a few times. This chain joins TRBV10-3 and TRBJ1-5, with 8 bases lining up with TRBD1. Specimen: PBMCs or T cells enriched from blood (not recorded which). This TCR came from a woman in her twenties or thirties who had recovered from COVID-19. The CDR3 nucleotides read TGTGCCATCAGCGACCAGGGGGCTGGCAATCAGCCCCAGCATTTT. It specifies CAISDQGAGNQPQHF.